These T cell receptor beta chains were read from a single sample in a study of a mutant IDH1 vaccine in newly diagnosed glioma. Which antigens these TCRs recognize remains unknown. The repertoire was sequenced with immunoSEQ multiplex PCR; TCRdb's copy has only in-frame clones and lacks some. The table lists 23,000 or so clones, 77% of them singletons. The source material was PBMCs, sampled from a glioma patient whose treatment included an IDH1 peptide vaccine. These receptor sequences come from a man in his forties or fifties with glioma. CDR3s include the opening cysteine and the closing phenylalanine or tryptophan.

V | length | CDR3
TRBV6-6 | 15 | CASRRGTGGSTGYTF
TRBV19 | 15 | CASSIQAANTGELFF
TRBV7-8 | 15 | CASSLVWQGGNTIYF
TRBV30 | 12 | CAWSGQGYGYTF
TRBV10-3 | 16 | CAISESWEGSYNEQFF
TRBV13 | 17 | CASSSTGGTASGNTIYF
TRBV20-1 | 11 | CSASDRDGYTF
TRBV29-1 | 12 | CSGGGPYLGQYF
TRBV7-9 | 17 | CASSSGQGIRSRTEAFF
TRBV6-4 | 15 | CASSDSWRGTDTQYF
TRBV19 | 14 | CASSTLDGSFEAFF
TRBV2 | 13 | CASTRFTGYEQYF
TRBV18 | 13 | CASSPGNGETQYF
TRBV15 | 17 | CATQAGLAGGGKNIQYF
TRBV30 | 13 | CAWSKTGLWGYTF
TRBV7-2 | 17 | CASSLGSRVEPLGTQYF
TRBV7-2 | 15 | CASSPGPLRPGELFF
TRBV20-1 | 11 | CSAREINEQFF
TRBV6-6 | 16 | CASSYSGDSSYNEQFF
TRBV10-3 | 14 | CAAFTGGVDYGYTF